These 6 T cell receptor beta chains were all obtained from the same sample, sequenced in a study of neurological immune-mediated disorders. TCRdb re-analysed the 5' RACE reads in MiXCR, keeping a single row per CDR3 protein. The table includes about 39,000 distinct CDR3 sequences, 6% to 7.5% detected once. The sample was CD4+ T cells from blood. The receptors were gathered from a man aged 50-60 years in good health.

The rearrangement joins TRBV12-3 or TRBV12-4 to TRBJ1-1; maybe TRBD1 (6 bases). Trimming removed 7 bases from V and 0 bases from J, with 12 bases in between. The length of the CDR3 is 14 residues. In DNA form, the CDR3 reads TGTGCCAGCACCAGGGGACCCATGAACACTGAAGCTTTCTTT. Its translation is CASTRGPMNTEAFF.

This clonotype was recorded many times. The rearrangement links TRBV3-1 to TRBJ1-5, with D uncertain. This CDR3 contains 17 residues. The V end was cut by 0 bases, the J end by 4 bases, with 16 bases between. Germline CDR1 is LGHDT and CDR2 is YNNKEL (reference sequence). CDR3 loop: CASSQDSVVQANQPQHF. The CDR3 DNA follows: TGTGCCAGCAGCCAAGATTCAGTAGTACAAGCAAATCAGCCCCAGCATTTT.

This clonotype was recorded at least ten times. The rearrangement joins TRBV7-2 to TRBJ2-3; 9 nucleotides match TRBD1. Germline V gene lookup returns CDR1 SGHTA and CDR2 FQGNSA. V shed 5 bases and J 2 bases; nucleotides not matched to a gene: 5. This CDR3 has 15 amino acids. This CDR3 is CASSLQGANTDTQYF. Written as DNA, the CDR3 is TGTGCCAGCAGCCTACAGGGGGCGAACACAGATACGCAGTATTTT.

This clonotype appeared many times. The J gene is TRBJ2-7, the V gene TRBV20-1; TRBD2 agrees at 13 bases. The germline V gene has CDR1 DFQATT and CDR2 SNEGSKA (reference sequence). This CDR3 contains 15 residues. V was clipped by 5 bases and J by 7 bases; unmatched bases: 11. The CDR3 sequence: CSAGGTSGILTEQYF. CDR3 sequence (DNA): TGCAGTGCTGGGGGGACTAGCGGGATATTGACGGAGCAGTACTTC.

The sample holds many counts of this clonotype. V is TRBV3-1 and J is TRBJ2-7; TRBD2 matches 10 bases. Germline CDR1 is LGHDT and CDR2 is YNNKEL (reference sequence). The V and J ends lost 7 bases and 0 bases, in that order; junction bases with no gene match: 6. The CDR3 contains 15 residues. The DNA of the CDR3 is TGTGCCAGCAAAACAGCTAGCGGGGGCTCCTACGAGCAGTACTTC. Encoded protein: CASKTASGGSYEQYF.

This clonotype showed up many times. The genes are TRBV12-3 or TRBV12-4 and TRBJ1-5; 7 positions agree with TRBD1. The CDR3 has 14 residues. The V gene end was trimmed by 5 bases and the J gene end by 2 bases; junction bases not matched to a gene: 3. CDR3 residues: CASSRTGGNQPQHF. CDR3 bases: TGTGCCAGCAGTCGGACAGGTGGCAATCAGCCCCAGCATTTT.